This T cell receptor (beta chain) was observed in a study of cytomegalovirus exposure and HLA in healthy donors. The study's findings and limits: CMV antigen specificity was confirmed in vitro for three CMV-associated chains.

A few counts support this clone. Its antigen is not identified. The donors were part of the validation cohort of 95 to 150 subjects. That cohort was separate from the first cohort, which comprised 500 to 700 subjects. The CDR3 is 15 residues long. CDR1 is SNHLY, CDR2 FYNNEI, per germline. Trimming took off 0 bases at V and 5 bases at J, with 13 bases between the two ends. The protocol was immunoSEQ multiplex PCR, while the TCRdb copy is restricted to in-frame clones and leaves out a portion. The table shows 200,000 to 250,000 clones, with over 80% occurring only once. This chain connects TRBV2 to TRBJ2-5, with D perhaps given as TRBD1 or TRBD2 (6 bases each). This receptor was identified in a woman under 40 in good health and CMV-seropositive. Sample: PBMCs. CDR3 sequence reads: CASSEAPGARETQYF. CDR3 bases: TGTGCCAGCAGTGAAGCGCCGGGGGCTCGGGAGACCCAGTACTTC.